The clone carrying this T cell receptor beta chain was counted at least ten times. Its antigen is still unknown. TCRdb reanalysed the RACE reads using MiXCR and keeps one entry per CDR3 protein. The sample consists of roughly 88,000 distinct CDR3 sequences, around 10% of them appearing once. Time point here: pre-sensitization, week 0. Described treatment: therapeutic diphenylcyclopropenone sensitization with weekly scalp DPC. CDR3 length: 15 residues. V gave up 1 base and J gave up 5 bases; unmatched junction bases: 6. From germline, CDR1 is SGHKS and CDR2 YYEKEE (reference sequence). This record comes from a study of human T cells and chemical hapten exposure. Broader study findings: In comparison with controls, expanded TCRs gave rise to a significantly larger number of large CDR3 similarity clusters.

The chain recombines TRBV5-5 with TRBJ2-1; 7 bases fit TRBD2. This receptor was obtained from a woman between 35 and 50 years old with alopecia areata. Some clones in this sample may be carry-over from other donors' samples. Sequenced here: whole blood, sampled in connection with sensitization to the hapten diphenylcyclopropenone (DPC). CDR3 loop: CASSLYLAVNNEQFF. The CDR3 DNA sequence: TGTGCCAGCAGCTTGTATCTAGCGGTGAACAATGAGCAGTTCTTC.